The clone carrying this TCR beta chain has a single count. Its specificity is unknown. The repertoire was sequenced with immunoSEQ multiplex PCR; TCRdb's copy has only in-frame clones and lacks some. The profile shows more than 40,000 clones, roughly 91% of them singletons. The data belong to a study of OX40 agonist ivuxolimab in advanced cancers. Study outcomes and limitations: CD8+ T cells averaged more expanded clones than CD4+. Expanded peripheral T-cell antigen specificity went undetermined.

Germline assignment: CDR1 MNHEY and CDR2 SMNVEV (reference sequence). CDR3 length: 16 residues. V was pared by 8 bases and J by 3 bases, with 21 bases between. The material sequenced was CD4+ or CD8+ T cells sorted from blood, taken in a trial of the OX40 agonist ivuxolimab. The chain is built from TRBV27 and TRBJ2-3; tentatively, D is TRBD1 or TRBD2 (7 bases each). The clonotype was recovered from an adult with an advanced solid tumor such as melanoma, head and neck, liver or kidney cancer. CDR3 residues: CASSPWGRGPTDTQYF. The CDR3 DNA reads TGTGCCAGCTCCCCCTGGGGGAGGGGGCCGACAGATACGCAGTATTTT.